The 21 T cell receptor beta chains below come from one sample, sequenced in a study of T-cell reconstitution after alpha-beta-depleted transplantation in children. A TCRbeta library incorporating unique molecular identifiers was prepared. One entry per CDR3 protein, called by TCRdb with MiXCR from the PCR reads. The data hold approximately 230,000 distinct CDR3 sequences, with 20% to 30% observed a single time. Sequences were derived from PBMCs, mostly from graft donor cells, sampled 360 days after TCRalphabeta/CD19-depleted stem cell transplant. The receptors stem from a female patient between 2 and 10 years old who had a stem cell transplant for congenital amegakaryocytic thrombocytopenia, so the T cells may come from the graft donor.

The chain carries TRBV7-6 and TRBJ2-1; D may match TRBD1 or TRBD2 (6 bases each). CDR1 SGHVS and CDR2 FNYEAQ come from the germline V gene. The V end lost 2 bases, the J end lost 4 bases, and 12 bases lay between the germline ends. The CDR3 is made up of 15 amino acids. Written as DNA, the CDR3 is TGTGCCAGCAGCTTAAGGGGGGCGGCATACAATGAGCAGTTCTTC. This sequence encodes CASSLRGAAYNEQFF.

CDR3 in amino acids: CASTGQGRSGNTIYF. CDR3 DNA sequence: TGTGCCAGCACAGGACAGGGGAGGTCCGGAAACACCATATATTTT. This chain uses TRBV7-2 with TRBJ1-3, with 9 bases fitting TRBD1. V was clipped by 7 bases and J by 4 bases; unmatched bases: 8. Germline V lookup: CDR1 SGHTA, CDR2 FQGNSA. This CDR3 is 15 amino acids long.

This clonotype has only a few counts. For the CDR3, the DNA is TGTGCCAGCAGTTTATCCCCCTTGACAGGGCAAAGGGACATTCAGTACTTC. Encoded protein: CASSLSPLTGQRDIQYF. The chain couples TRBV28 to TRBJ2-4; 7 bases agree with TRBD1. Germline loops: CDR1 MDHEN, CDR2 SYDVKM. CDR3 length equals 17 residues. V dropped 1 base and J dropped 8; count of bases not matched to a gene: 14. Supplemented by reference TRBV28 and TRBJ2-4, the full variable domain reads DVKVTQSSRYLVKRTGEKVFLECVQDMDHENMFWYRQDPGLGLRLIYFSYDVKMKEKGDIPEGYSVSREKKERFSLILESASTNQTSMYLCASSLSPLTGQRDIQYFGAGTRLSVL.

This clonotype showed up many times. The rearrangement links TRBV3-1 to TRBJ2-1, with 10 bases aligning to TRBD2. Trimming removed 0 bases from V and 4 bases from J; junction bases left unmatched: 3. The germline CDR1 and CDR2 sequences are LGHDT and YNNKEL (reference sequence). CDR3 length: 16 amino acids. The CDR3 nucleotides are TGTGCCAGCAGCCAAGATCTAGCGGGGGTTTACAATGAGCAGTTCTTC. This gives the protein CASSQDLAGVYNEQFF.

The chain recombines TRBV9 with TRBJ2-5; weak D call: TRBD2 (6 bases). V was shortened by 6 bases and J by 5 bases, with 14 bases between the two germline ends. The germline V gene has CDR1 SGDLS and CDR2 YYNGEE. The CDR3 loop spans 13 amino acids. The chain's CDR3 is CASMDGGSETQYF. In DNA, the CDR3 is TGTGCCAGCATGGACGGGGGATCGGAGACCCAGTACTTC.

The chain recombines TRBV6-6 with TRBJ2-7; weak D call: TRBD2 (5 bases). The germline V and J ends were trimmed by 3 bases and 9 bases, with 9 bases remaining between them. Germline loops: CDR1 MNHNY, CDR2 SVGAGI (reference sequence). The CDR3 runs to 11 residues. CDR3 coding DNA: TGTGCCAGCAGTTATGAGGGTCTGCAGTACTTC. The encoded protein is CASSYEGLQYF.

The DNA of the CDR3 is TGCAGTGCTTACCGACAGAACGGCTTGGAGACCCAGTACTTC. Translated, it gives CSAYRQNGLETQYF. This chain joins TRBV20-1 and TRBJ2-5; D may be TRBD1 (5 bases). Trimming cost V 5 bases and J 5 bases, with 18 bases left between them. Germline V gene sequence: CDR1 DFQATT, CDR2 SNEGSKA (reference sequence). The CDR3 is 14 amino acids.

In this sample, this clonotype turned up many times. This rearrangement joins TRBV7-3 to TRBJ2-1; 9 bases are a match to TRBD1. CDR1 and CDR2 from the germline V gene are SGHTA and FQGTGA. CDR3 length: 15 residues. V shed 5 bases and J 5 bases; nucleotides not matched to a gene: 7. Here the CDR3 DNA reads TGTGCCAGCAGCCCGGACAGGGGTGGTCACAATGAGCAGTTCTTC. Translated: CASSPDRGGHNEQFF.

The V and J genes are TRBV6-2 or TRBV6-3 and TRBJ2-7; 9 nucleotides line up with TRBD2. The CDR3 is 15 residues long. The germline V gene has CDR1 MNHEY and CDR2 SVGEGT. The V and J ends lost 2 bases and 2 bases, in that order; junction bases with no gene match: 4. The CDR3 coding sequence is TGTGCCAGCAGTTACGGTCTAGCGGGAACCTACGAGCAGTACTTC. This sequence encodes CASSYGLAGTYEQYF.

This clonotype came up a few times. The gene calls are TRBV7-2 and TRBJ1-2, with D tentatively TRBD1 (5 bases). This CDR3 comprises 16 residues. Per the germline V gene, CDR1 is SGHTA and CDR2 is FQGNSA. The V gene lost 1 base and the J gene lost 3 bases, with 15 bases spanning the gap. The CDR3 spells CASSLGNSWGDYGYTF. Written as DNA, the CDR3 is TGTGCCAGCAGCTTAGGGAACTCGTGGGGGGACTATGGCTACACCTTC.

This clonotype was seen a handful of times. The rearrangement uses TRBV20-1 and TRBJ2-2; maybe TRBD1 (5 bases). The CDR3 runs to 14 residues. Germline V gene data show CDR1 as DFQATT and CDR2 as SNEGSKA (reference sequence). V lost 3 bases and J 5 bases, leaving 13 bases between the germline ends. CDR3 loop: CSARGRLATGELFF. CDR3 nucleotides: TGCAGTGCTAGGGGGCGGTTGGCGACCGGGGAGCTGTTTTTT.

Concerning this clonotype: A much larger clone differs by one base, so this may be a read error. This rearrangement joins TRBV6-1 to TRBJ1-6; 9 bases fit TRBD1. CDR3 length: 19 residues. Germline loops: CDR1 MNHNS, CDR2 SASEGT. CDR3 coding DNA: TGTGCCAGGAGTGCCGGGACAGGGATTTGGGTTGATTGGAATTCACCCCTCCACTTT. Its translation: CARSAGTGIWVDWNSPLHF.

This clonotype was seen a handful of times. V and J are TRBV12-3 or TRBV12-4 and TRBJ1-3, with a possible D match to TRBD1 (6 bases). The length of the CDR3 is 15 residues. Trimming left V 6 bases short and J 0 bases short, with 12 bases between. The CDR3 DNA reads TGTGCCAGCAGAACCGGACAGCCCTCTGGAAACACCATATATTTT. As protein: CASRTGQPSGNTIYF.

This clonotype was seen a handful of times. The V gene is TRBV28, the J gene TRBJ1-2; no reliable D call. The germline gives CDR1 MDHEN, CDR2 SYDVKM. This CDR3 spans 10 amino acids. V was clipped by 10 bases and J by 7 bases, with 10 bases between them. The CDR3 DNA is TGTGCCACCACTCGGGGTGGCTACACCTTC. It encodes CATTRGGYTF.

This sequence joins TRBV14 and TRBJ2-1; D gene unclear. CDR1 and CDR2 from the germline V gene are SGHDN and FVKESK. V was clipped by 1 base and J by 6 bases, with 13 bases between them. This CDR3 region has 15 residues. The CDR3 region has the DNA TGTGCCAGCAGCCAAGGGGCTTCAGGTTCCAATGAGCAGTTCTTC. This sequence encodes CASSQGASGSNEQFF. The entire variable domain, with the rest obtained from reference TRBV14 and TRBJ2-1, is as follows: EAGVTQFPSHSVIEKGQTVTLRCDPISGHDNLYWYRRVMGKEIKFLLHFVKESKQDESGMPNNRFLAERTGGTYSTLKVQPAELEDSGVYFCASSQGASGSNEQFFGPGTRLTVL.

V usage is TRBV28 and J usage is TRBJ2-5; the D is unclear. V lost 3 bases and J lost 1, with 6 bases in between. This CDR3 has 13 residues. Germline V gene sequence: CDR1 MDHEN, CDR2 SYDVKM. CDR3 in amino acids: CASSFSVQETQYF. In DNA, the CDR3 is TGTGCCAGCAGTTTCTCGGTCCAAGAGACCCAGTACTTC.

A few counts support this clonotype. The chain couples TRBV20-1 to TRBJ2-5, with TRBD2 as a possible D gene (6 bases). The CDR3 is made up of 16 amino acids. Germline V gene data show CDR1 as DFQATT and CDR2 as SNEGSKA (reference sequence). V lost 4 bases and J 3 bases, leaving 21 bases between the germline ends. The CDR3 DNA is TGCAGTGCTACTGTTCCAGGCGGGACCCTAGAAGAGACCCAGTACTTC. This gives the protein CSATVPGGTLEETQYF.

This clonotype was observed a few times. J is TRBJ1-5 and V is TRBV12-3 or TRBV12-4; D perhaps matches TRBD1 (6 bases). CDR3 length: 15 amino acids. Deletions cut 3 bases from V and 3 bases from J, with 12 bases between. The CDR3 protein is CASSFGQWANQPQHF. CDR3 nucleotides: TGTGCCAGCAGTTTCGGACAGTGGGCCAATCAGCCCCAGCATTTT.

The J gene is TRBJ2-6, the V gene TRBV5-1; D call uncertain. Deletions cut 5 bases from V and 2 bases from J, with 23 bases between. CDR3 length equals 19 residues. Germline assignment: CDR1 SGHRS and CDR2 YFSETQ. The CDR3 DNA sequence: TGCGCCAGCAGGGAGAATTCGGCAGAACCCAAGACTGGGGCCAACGTCCTGACTTTC. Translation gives CASRENSAEPKTGANVLTF.

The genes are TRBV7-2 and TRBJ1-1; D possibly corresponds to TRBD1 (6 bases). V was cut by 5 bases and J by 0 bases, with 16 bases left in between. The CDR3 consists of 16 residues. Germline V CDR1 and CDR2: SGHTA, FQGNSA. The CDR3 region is CASSKTGNRMNTEAFF. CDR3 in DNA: TGTGCCAGCAGCAAAACAGGGAATCGCATGAACACTGAAGCTTTCTTT.

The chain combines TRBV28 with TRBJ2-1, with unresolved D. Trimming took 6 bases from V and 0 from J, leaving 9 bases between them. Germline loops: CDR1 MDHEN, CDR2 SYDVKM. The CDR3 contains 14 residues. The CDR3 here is CASRDTDSYNEQFF. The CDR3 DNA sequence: TGTGCCAGCAGAGACACCGACTCCTACAATGAGCAGTTCTTC.